This paragraph reports one TCR beta chain. The identical CDR3 is also encoded by other nucleotide sequences in the sample. V lost 4 bases and J lost 2; bases outside the gene matches: 4. Looked up from germline, CDR1 is MNHEY and CDR2 is SMNVEV (reference sequence). The CDR3 is made up of 15 amino acids. The data originate from a study of blood T cell repertoires in COVID-19. Only in-frame clones appear in the TCRdb table, and some are missing; sequencing was by immunoSEQ multiplex PCR. The table lists around 260,000 clones, over 75% of them singletons. The chain uses TRBV27 and TRBJ2-7; 11 bases line up with TRBD1. This sequence originates from a human donor in a cohort sampled during active COVID-19. Sequencing was carried out using peripheral blood. The CDR3, as DNA: TGTGCCAGCAGTTCCCCGGGACAGGGGGCCTACGAGCAGTACTTC. Protein sequence: CASSSPGQGAYEQYF.